The present T cell receptor (beta chain) was sequenced within a study of T cell responses to AZD1222 COVID-19 vaccine. Worth noting for this clone: Antigen unknown.

The CDR3 is 15 amino acids. Germline CDR1 is SGHTA and CDR2 is FQGTGA. Trimming removed 4 bases at V and 2 bases at J, with 12 bases between. Produced via immunoSEQ multiplex PCR; TCRdb's table is partial and in-frame only. The sample includes over 100,000 clones, approximately 90% of them seen just once. Study findings and constraints: Spike-wide coverage was observed for vaccine-associated CD4 TCRs, with dominant responses at 160-218 and 743-854.

The rearrangement joins TRBV7-3 to TRBJ2-1; possibly TRBD1 for D (5 bases). The sequence derives from an adult in good health. Material: peripheral blood, obtained on day 0 of AZD1222 vaccination. In DNA form, the CDR3 reads TGTGCCAGCAGCTCTCAGGGCGTTCCCTACAATGAGCAGTTCTTC. This codes for CASSSQGVPYNEQFF.